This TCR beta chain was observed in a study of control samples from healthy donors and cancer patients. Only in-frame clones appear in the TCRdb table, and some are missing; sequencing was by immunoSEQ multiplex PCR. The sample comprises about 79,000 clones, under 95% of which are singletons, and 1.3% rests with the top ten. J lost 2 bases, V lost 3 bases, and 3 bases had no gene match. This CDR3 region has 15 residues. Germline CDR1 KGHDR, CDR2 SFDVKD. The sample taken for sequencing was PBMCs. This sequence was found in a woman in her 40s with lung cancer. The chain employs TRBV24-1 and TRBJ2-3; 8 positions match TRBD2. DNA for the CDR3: TGTGCCACCAGTGATAGCGGGGGATACACAGATACGCAGTATTTT. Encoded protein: CATSDSGGYTDTQYF.